What follows are 32 T cell receptor beta chains derived from one specimen sequenced in a study of blood T cell repertoires in COVID-19. The table came from immunoSEQ multiplex PCR; TCRdb's copy has only in-frame clones and leaves some out. The table has roughly 180,000 clones, about 81% seen once. Sequencing used peripheral blood. Every receptor here comes from an elderly woman with COVID-19, enrolled during active disease.

The rearrangement uses TRBV7-9 and TRBJ2-5; 8 bases are a match to TRBD1. Germline V gene sequence: CDR1 SEHNR, CDR2 FQNEAQ (reference sequence). The CDR3 contains 14 residues. J gave up 3 bases and V 3 bases, and 3 bases lay outside the gene matches. CDR3 sequence: CASSFSTGEETQYF. The DNA for the CDR3 is TGTGCCAGCAGCTTTTCGACAGGGGAAGAGACCCAGTACTTC.

This clone is a singleton in its sample. V and J are TRBV5-4 and TRBJ2-2; D is unclear. Germline loops: CDR1 SGHNT, CDR2 YYREEE (reference sequence). Trimming stripped 8 bases from V and 6 bases from J, with 17 bases between. This CDR3 is built from 14 residues. CDR3 DNA sequence: TGTGCCAGTAAAACCGCCACGCGGCCCGGGGAGCTGTTTTTT. This sequence encodes CASKTATRPGELFF. The full variable domain, with the rest looked up from reference TRBV5-4 and TRBJ2-2, is ETGVTQSPTHLIKTRGQQVTLRCSSQSGHNTVSWYQQALGQGPQFIFQYYREEENGRGNFPPRFSGLQFPNYSSELNVNALELDDSALYLCASKTATRPGELFFGEGSRLTVL.

The chain has TRBV7-6 and TRBJ2-5, with a tentative D call TRBD2 (5 bases). The length of the CDR3 is 16 residues. Germline V CDR1 and CDR2: SGHVS, FNYEAQ. The V end was cut by 3 bases, the J end by 7 bases, with 21 bases between. CDR3 residues: CASSLSLYRGEGTQYF. The CDR3 DNA is TGTGCCAGCAGCTTGTCTCTATACCGGGGTGAGGGGACCCAGTACTTC.

The chain is built from TRBV10-3 and TRBJ2-7; 9 positions agree with TRBD1. Germline V gene data show CDR1 as ENHRY and CDR2 as SYGVKD. With 5 bases clipped from V and 6 bases from J, the junction kept 8 bases outside the gene matches. CDR3 length equals 14 residues. The CDR3: CAISYRDRAGEQYF. The CDR3 nucleotides read TGTGCCATCAGTTATCGGGACAGGGCTGGCGAGCAGTACTTC.

In its sample, this clone was seen once. The chain combines TRBV27 with TRBJ2-3, with a tentative D call TRBD2 (6 bases). V dropped 8 bases and J dropped 1 base, with 16 bases sitting between them. Germline V gene lookup returns CDR1 MNHEY and CDR2 SMNVEV (reference sequence). The CDR3 is made up of 15 amino acids. CDR3 sequence reads: CASSFGRGGTDTQYF. The CDR3 DNA is TGTGCCAGCTCATTCGGGAGAGGTGGCACAGATACGCAGTATTTT.

The V call is TRBV11-1, the J call TRBJ2-3; 8 bases are a match to TRBD2. V gave up 10 bases and J gave up 3 bases; unmatched junction bases: 3. The CDR3 spans 12 residues. Germline V lookup: CDR1 SGHAT, CDR2 FQDESV (reference sequence). CDR3 nucleotide sequence: TGTGCCACGGGGACTAGTACAGATACGCAGTATTTT. This translates into CATGTSTDTQYF. Full variable domain (remainder filled in from reference TRBV11-1 and TRBJ2-3): EAEVAQSPRYKITEKSQAVAFWCDPISGHATLYWYRQILGQGPELLVQFQDESVVDDSQLPKDRFSAERLKGVDSTLKIQPAELGDSAMYLCATGTSTDTQYFGPGTRLTVL.

A few counts support this clone. The CDR3 DNA sequence: TGTGCCAGCAGGGAACGTAATCAGGGAACCTATAATTCACCCCTCCACTTT. It specifies CASRERNQGTYNSPLHF. The chain uses TRBV6-1 and TRBJ1-6; D possibly corresponds to TRBD1 (5 bases). V lost 6 bases and J lost 2, with 17 bases in between. Germline V gives CDR1 MNHNS, CDR2 SASEGT. The CDR3 is made up of 17 amino acids.

This clone has only a few counts. This sequence joins TRBV6-2 or TRBV6-3 and TRBJ2-1; TRBD2 matches at 9 bases. From germline, CDR1 is MNHEY and CDR2 SVGEGT. Unmatched junction bases numbered 8, after V lost 6 bases and J lost 8 bases. The CDR3 runs to 14 residues. CDR3 protein: CASSRGTSYDEQFF. DNA for the CDR3: TGTGCCAGCAGCCGAGGGACTAGCTATGATGAGCAGTTCTTC.

This sequence joins TRBV5-1 and TRBJ1-5; 8 positions match TRBD1. This CDR3 has 15 residues. Germline V CDR1 and CDR2: SGHRS, YFSETQ. The trim removed 4 bases at V and 6 bases at J, leaving 9 bases unmatched. The CDR3 nucleotides are TGCGCCAGCAGCCCAGGGACAGGTCGGAGTCAGCCCCAGCATTTT. Encoded protein: CASSPGTGRSQPQHF.

J is TRBJ2-7 and V is TRBV6-1; maybe TRBD2 (5 bases). V was cut by 2 bases and J by 0 bases, with 20 bases left in between. CDR3 length equals 18 residues. CDR1 and CDR2 (germline): MNHNS, SASEGT. The CDR3 region is CASSERPSRPPYSYEQYF. The CDR3 nucleotides read TGTGCCAGCAGTGAAAGGCCTAGCCGGCCGCCCTACTCCTACGAGCAGTACTTC.

J is TRBJ2-2 and V is TRBV7-9; 9 nucleotides agree with TRBD2. The germline V gene has CDR1 SEHNR and CDR2 FQNEAQ (reference sequence). The trim removed 3 bases at V and 3 bases at J, leaving 8 bases unmatched. The CDR3 covers 17 residues. The CDR3 bases are TGTGCCAGCAGCTTCGGTATAGCGGGAGCGCACACCGGGGAGCTGTTTTTT. It specifies CASSFGIAGAHTGELFF.

The rearrangement joins TRBV6-5 to TRBJ2-5, with TRBD1 matching 9 bases. V shed 6 bases, J shed 3 bases, and the junction held 2 bases outside the gene matches. Germline CDR1 and CDR2: MNHEY and SVGAGI. The CDR3 contains 13 residues. Here the CDR3 DNA reads TGTGCCAGCAGAAGGACAGGGGAAGAGACCCAGTACTTC. It translates to CASRRTGEETQYF.

This rearrangement joins TRBV5-6 to TRBJ2-5; 8 positions agree with TRBD2. Germline lookup yields CDR1 SGHDT and CDR2 YYEEEE. V lost 0 bases, J lost 3 bases, and 10 bases stayed unmatched. The CDR3 totals 17 residues. The CDR3 loop is CASSLVGPSGGKETQYF. CDR3 nucleotide sequence: TGTGCCAGCAGCTTGGTCGGCCCCAGCGGGGGTAAAGAGACCCAGTACTTC.

This clone was observed a handful of times. V and J are TRBV7-2 and TRBJ1-2; D unclear. Trimming took 5 bases from V and 6 from J, leaving 13 bases between them. Germline assignment: CDR1 SGHTA and CDR2 FQGNSA. The CDR3 consists of 13 residues. The CDR3 here is CASSRSLGDGYTF. For the CDR3, the DNA is TGTGCCAGCAGCCGCAGTCTGGGAGATGGCTACACCTTC.

The gene calls are TRBV27 and TRBJ1-6; 9 bases line up with TRBD1. Germline CDR1 MNHEY, CDR2 SMNVEV (reference sequence). The CDR3 extends over 15 amino acids. V gave up 6 bases and J gave up 7 bases; unmatched junction bases: 7. The CDR3 DNA reads as TGTGCCAGCAGAACAGGGGGCGCGAGGAATTCACCCCTCCACTTT. As protein: CASRTGGARNSPLHF.

The chain combines TRBV5-8 with TRBJ1-5; 9 bases align to TRBD1. The CDR3 is made up of 13 amino acids. The germline CDR1 and CDR2 sequences are SGHTS and YDEGEE. V lost 5 bases to trimming and J lost 5 bases; unmatched junction nucleotides: 2. CDR3 nucleotide sequence: TGTGCCAGCAGTGGGGACAGGGATCAGCCCCAGCATTTT. Translating gives CASSGDRDQPQHF.

CDR3 region: CASSLLGGSQYF. The CDR3 DNA sequence: TGTGCCAGCAGCCTACTAGGCGGATCCCAGTATTTT. This chain uses TRBV9 with TRBJ2-3; possible D gene TRBD2, 5 bases. Germline V gives CDR1 SGDLS, CDR2 YYNGEE. The length of the CDR3 is 12 residues. Trimming took 4 bases from V and 12 from J, leaving 15 bases between them.

The chain has TRBV29-1 and TRBJ2-1; TRBD2 aligns across 9 bases. Looked up from germline, CDR1 is SQVTM and CDR2 is ANQGSEA. The ends lost 4 bases at V and 4 bases at J; junction bases unmatched: 8. This CDR3 contains 15 residues. The CDR3 sequence: CSVAGGGGGYNEQFF. The DNA of the CDR3 is TGCAGCGTTGCGGGTGGCGGGGGGGGATACAATGAGCAGTTCTTC.

The V gene is TRBV11-2, the J gene TRBJ2-2, with 8 bases fitting TRBD2. V lost 0 bases, J lost 0 bases, and 3 bases stayed unmatched. The germline gives CDR1 SGHAT, CDR2 FQNNGV. This CDR3 comprises 17 residues. Here the CDR3 reads CASSLEPGLANTGELFF. CDR3 coding DNA: TGTGCCAGCAGCTTAGAACCGGGACTAGCGAACACCGGGGAGCTGTTTTTT.

This chain connects TRBV5-5 to TRBJ1-5; D is ambiguous. The CDR3 is 14 amino acids. V was shortened by 4 bases and J by 7 bases, with 15 bases between the two germline ends. CDR1 and CDR2 from the germline V gene are SGHKS and YYEKEE (reference sequence). The CDR3 region is CASSGGPRGQPQHF. The DNA of the CDR3 is TGTGCCAGCAGCGGCGGCCCCCGAGGGCAGCCCCAGCATTTT.

The CDR3 sequence is CASSGTSGAGTQYF. CDR3 nucleotide sequence: TGTGCCAGCAGTGGGACTAGCGGAGCGGGGACCCAGTACTTC. The chain employs TRBV4-2 and TRBJ2-5; 11 bases fit TRBD2. From germline, CDR1 is LGHNA and CDR2 YNFKEQ. There are 14 residues in the CDR3. Trimming removed 6 bases from V and 7 bases from J; junction bases left unmatched: 7.

The rearrangement joins TRBV11-3 to TRBJ2-5; TRBD1 aligns across 10 bases. CDR1 is SGHNT, CDR2 YENEEA, per germline. With V trimmed by 5 bases and J by 3 bases, 9 bases remained unmatched. This CDR3 spans 16 amino acids. The CDR3 spells CASSPRTGGTEETQYF. Written as DNA, the CDR3 is TGTGCCAGCAGCCCGAGGACAGGGGGGACCGAAGAGACCCAGTACTTC.

This clone has only a few counts. The CDR3 DNA reads TGTGCCAGTAGTTCCTCCGGGACAGGGGCATATGGCTACACCTTC. Its protein product is CASSSSGTGAYGYTF. The V call is TRBV19, the J call TRBJ1-2; TRBD1 agrees at 10 bases. Losses at the gene ends were 5 bases for V and 5 bases for J; bases not matched to a gene: 8. Per germline, CDR1 LNHDA and CDR2 SQIVND (reference sequence). This CDR3 region has 15 residues.

This CDR3 reads CASSQTSGGRDTQYF. In DNA, the CDR3 is TGTGCCAGCAGCCAGACTAGCGGGGGGCGAGATACGCAGTATTTT. This chain uses TRBV9 with TRBJ2-3; 13 bases agree with TRBD2. CDR3 length: 15 residues. J gave up 5 bases and V 4 bases, and 4 bases lay outside the gene matches. Germline loops: CDR1 SGDLS, CDR2 YYNGEE.

The chain joins TRBV5-1 to TRBJ2-7, with 7 bases aligning to TRBD1. Looked up from germline, CDR1 is SGHRS and CDR2 is YFSETQ. This CDR3 is built from 16 residues. Trimming cost V 4 bases and J 6 bases; bases outside gene matches: 16. The CDR3 sequence: CASSPQVGGRFREQYF. Here the CDR3 DNA reads TGCGCCAGCAGCCCCCAGGTAGGGGGCCGCTTTCGCGAGCAGTACTTC. The full variable domain, rest sourced from reference TRBV5-1 and TRBJ2-7, is KAGVTQTPRYLIKTRGQQVTLSCSPISGHRSVSWYQQTPGQGLQFLFEYFSETQRNKGNFPGRFSGRQFSNSRSEMNVSTLELGDSALYLCASSPQVGGRFREQYFGPGTRLTVT.

This chain joins TRBV9 and TRBJ1-2; a weak D match, TRBD1 (5 bases). This CDR3 contains 14 residues. V lost 4 bases and J lost 4, with 14 bases in between. Germline V gene lookup returns CDR1 SGDLS and CDR2 YYNGEE. CDR3: CASSPWGVVYGYTF. CDR3 bases: TGTGCCAGCAGCCCATGGGGGGTAGTCTATGGCTACACCTTC.

This clone occurred a few times. The rearrangement uses TRBV3-1 (or the pseudogene TRBV3-2) and TRBJ2-1, with D perhaps TRBD1 (6 bases). Trimming cost V 4 bases and J 6 bases, with 16 bases left between them. This CDR3 spans 15 amino acids. The germline V gene has CDR1 LGHDT and CDR2 YNNKEL (reference sequence). Here the CDR3 DNA reads TGTGCCAGCAGCCTAACTAGGGGGTGGAGCAATGAGCAGTTCTTC. This codes for CASSLTRGWSNEQFF.

This clone was recorded once. The V gene is TRBV5-4, the J gene TRBJ2-3, with 13 bases identical to TRBD2. V lost 2 bases to trimming and J lost 5 bases; unmatched junction nucleotides: 5. Germline V gene data show CDR1 as SGHNT and CDR2 as YYREEE (reference sequence). CDR3 length: 16 residues. CDR3 protein: CASSLGLAGALDTQYF. CDR3 coding DNA: TGTGCCAGCAGCTTAGGACTAGCGGGAGCCTTAGATACGCAGTATTTT.

The V call is TRBV11-2, the J call TRBJ1-1; 10 bases line up with TRBD1. The CDR3 length is 16 residues. From germline, CDR1 is SGHAT and CDR2 FQNNGV. V lost 2 bases and J lost 5; bases outside the gene matches: 8. The CDR3 DNA reads as TGTGCCAGCAGCTTATACGGGACAGGGGTTGGAACTGAAGCTTTCTTT. Protein: CASSLYGTGVGTEAFF.

This clone was counted between two and nine times. The genes are TRBV2 and TRBJ1-1; no firm D call. The V and J ends lost 4 bases and 6 bases respectively, with 6 bases between them. CDR1 is SNHLY, CDR2 FYNNEI, per germline. The CDR3 length is 11 residues. CDR3 DNA: TGTGCCAGCAGTGGGGAGGCTGAAGCTTTCTTT. Residues: CASSGEAEAFF.

The J gene is TRBJ2-3, the V gene TRBV3-1 (or the pseudogene TRBV3-2); 9 positions agree with TRBD2. Trimming cost V 1 base and J 1 base; bases outside gene matches: 9. Looked up from germline, CDR1 is LGHDT and CDR2 is YNNKEL (reference sequence). The CDR3 sequence is 18 residues long. The CDR3 DNA reads as TGTGCCAGCAGCCAAGTGATTAGCGGGGGAGCAGGCACAGATACGCAGTATTTT. It yields the protein CASSQVISGGAGTDTQYF.

This clone was counted between two and nine times. V and J are TRBV7-9 and TRBJ2-3; 10 nucleotides line up with TRBD2. The CDR3 covers 16 residues. Germline assignment: CDR1 SEHNR and CDR2 FQNEAQ (reference sequence). Losses at the gene ends were 3 bases for V and 2 bases for J; bases not matched to a gene: 5. As DNA, the CDR3 is TGTGCCAGCAGCTTTGGACTAGCGGAGGTCACAGATACGCAGTATTTT. Encoded protein: CASSFGLAEVTDTQYF.